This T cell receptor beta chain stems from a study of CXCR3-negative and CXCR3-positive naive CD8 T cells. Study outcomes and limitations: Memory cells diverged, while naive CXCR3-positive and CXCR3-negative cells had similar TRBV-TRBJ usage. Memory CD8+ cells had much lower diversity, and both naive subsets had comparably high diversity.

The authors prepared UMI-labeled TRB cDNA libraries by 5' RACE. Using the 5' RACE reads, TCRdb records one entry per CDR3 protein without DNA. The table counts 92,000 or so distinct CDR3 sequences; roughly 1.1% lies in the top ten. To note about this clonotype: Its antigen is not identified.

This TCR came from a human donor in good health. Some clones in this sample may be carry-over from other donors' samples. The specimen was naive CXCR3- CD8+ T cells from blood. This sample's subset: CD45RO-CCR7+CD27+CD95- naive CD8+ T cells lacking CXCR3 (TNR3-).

CDR3: CASSTGTVAYEQYF. V usage is TRBV28 and J usage is TRBJ2-7; no DNA is available, so the TRBD1 call from TCRdb remains unchecked. This CDR3 is built from 14 residues. Germline V gene lookup returns CDR1 MDHEN and CDR2 SYDVKM.